This TCR beta chain was documented in a study of Graves' ophthalmopathy and Graves' hyperthyroidism. Using RNA transcripts, the TCR beta CDR3 regions were amplified. After a first-round RT-PCR with HTBI primers, a second-round multiplex PCR was run. MiXCR was run by TCRdb on the multiplex PCR reads, yielding one entry per CDR3 protein. Here the sample spans 300,000 to 400,000 distinct CDR3 sequences, around a sixth being singletons. This clonotype was picked up a small number of times. Its antigen is currently unknown. The CDR3 loop spans 13 amino acids. J gave up 8 bases and V 5 bases, and 7 bases lay outside the gene matches. Notes on the study in general: The model forecast ophthalmopathy progression, reaching around 66% sensitivity and around 73% specificity.

The sample was peripheral blood. This sequence was found in an adult man with Graves' ophthalmopathy. The chain combines TRBV12-3 or TRBV12-4 with TRBJ2-7; the match to TRBD1 covers 9 bases. The DNA for the CDR3 is TGTGCCAGCAGTCCCGGGCACAGGGGGCAGCAGTACTTC. Protein product: CASSPGHRGQQYF.